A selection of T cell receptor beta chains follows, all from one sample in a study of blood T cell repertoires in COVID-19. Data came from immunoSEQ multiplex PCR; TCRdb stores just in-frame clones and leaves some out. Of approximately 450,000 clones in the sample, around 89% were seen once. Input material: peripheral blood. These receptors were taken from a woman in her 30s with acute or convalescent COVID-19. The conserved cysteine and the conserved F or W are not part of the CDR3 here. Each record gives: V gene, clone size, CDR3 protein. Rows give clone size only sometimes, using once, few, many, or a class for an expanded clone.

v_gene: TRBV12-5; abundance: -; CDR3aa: ASGLVWGRGYGYT
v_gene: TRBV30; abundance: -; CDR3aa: AWMRRVSGNTIY
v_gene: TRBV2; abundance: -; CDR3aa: ASGTGAYNEQF
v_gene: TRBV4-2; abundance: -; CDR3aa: ASSRAGGSGNTIY
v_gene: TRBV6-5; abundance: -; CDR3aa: ASSYRGPNEKLF
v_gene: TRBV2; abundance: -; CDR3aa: ASRVTGTGYYEQY
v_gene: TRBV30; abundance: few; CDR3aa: AWSKSGGDYGYT
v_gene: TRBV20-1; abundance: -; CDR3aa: SASPGLAGGPGFFRTDTQY
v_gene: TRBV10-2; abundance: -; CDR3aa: ASARSFTGELF
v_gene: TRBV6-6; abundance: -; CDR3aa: ASSQTRTNEQF
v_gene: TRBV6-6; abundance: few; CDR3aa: ASSQGPEAF
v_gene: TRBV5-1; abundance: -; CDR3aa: ASSLGPGSNEKLF
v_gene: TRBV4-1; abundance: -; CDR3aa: ASNADLATEAF
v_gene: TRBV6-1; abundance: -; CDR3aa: ASRTGVGQPQH
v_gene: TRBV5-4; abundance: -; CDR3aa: ASSFPGQGSEQY
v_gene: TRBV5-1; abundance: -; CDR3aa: ASKTGGGEAF
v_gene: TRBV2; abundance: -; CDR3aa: ASSRASGGDTDTQY
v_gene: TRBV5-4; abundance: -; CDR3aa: ASSLGTAGGYT
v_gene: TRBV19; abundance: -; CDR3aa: ASNRGKRDIQY
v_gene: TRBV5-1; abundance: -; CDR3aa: ASQQNRGSGELF
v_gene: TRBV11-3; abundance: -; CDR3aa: ASSRRSDTEAF
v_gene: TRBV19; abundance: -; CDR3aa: ASSPTDRASEKLF
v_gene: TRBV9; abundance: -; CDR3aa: ASSDRQLEQF
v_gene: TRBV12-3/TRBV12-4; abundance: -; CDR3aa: ASSFLATGELF
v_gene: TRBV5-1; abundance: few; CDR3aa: ASSRDRPSDSGNTIY
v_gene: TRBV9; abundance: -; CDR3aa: ASSPGLAGGLSYEQY
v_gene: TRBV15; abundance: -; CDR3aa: ATSREQRGGNEQF
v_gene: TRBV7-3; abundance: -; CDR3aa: ASAAGLAEEQF
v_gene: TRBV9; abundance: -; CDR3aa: ASSVYGRNTGELF
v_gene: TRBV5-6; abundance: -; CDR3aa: ASSLGTRQETQY
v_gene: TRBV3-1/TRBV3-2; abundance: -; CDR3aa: ASSQSSRGTDTQY
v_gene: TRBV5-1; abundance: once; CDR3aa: ASSSGGRETQY
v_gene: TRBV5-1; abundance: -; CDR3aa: ASSFWGPGQGGTLPTNTGELF
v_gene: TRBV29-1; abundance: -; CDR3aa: SVGGRATNEKLF
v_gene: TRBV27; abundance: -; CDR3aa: ASSPSFGQGPYEQY
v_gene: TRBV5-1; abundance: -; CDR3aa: ASSPGVAGANVLT
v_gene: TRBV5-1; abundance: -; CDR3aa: ASSLWGGKSSGANVLT
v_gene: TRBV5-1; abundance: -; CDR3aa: ASSLSANYGYT
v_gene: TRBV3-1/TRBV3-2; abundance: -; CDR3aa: ASSEETGTGKNIQY
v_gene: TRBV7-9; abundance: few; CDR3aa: ASSFDPGQGIPEAF
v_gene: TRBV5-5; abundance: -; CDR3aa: ASSYTGGDNEQY
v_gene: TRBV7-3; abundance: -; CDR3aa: ASSLEAEGAQY
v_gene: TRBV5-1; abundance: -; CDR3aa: ASSLGYRIADTQY
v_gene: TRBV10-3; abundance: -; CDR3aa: AISPGDTPNEQF
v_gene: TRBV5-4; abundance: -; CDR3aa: ASTRDQGAREKLF
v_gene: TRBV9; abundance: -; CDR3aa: ASRADNPTAGGYT